The 11 T cell receptor beta chains below were found in one sample sequenced in a study of T-cell reconstitution after alpha-beta-depleted transplantation in children. TCRbeta library preparation incorporated unique molecular identifiers. MiXCR, applied by TCRdb to the PCR reads, yields one record per CDR3 protein. Of about 500,000 distinct CDR3 sequences in the sample, about 31% are singletons; the top ten hold around 2.5%. Specimen: PBMCs from the stem cell graft donor, collected from the stem cell graft. The receptor source for this set is a human donor who donated a stem cell graft to a child with aplastic anemia.

Only a few counts were recorded for this clonotype. V is TRBV29-1 and J is TRBJ1-4, with D possibly matching TRBD1 (5 bases). Per germline, CDR1 SQVTM and CDR2 ANQGSEA. Trimming stripped 7 bases from V and 2 bases from J, with 17 bases between. There are 15 residues in the CDR3. The DNA of the CDR3 is TGCAGCGCCGGGTGGGGCTCTGGGACTAATGAAAAACTGTTTTTT. Protein sequence: CSAGWGSGTNEKLFF.

Ten or more counts support this clonotype. The V gene is TRBV5-5, the J gene TRBJ1-4, with unresolved D. CDR1 SGHKS and CDR2 YYEKEE come from the germline V gene (reference sequence). The CDR3 has 13 amino acids. V was cut by 0 bases and J by 4 bases, with 4 bases left in between. The CDR3, as DNA: TGTGCCAGCAGCTTGGATCTTAATGAAAAACTGTTTTTT. Protein sequence: CASSLDLNEKLFF.

The chain uses TRBV20-1 and TRBJ1-2; D is possibly TRBD1 (6 bases). The ends were cut back, 1 base at V and 3 bases at J, with 6 bases in the middle. Germline V gene lookup returns CDR1 DFQATT and CDR2 SNEGSKA (reference sequence). This CDR3 comprises 12 residues. The chain's CDR3 is CSARGQDYGYTF. Written as DNA, the CDR3 is TGCAGTGCTAGAGGACAGGACTATGGCTACACCTTC.

This clonotype was counted only a few times. The chain links TRBV7-9 to TRBJ2-1; 11 bases are shared with TRBD2. CDR3 length: 17 amino acids. With V trimmed by 6 bases and J by 2 bases, 9 bases remained unmatched. In germline, CDR1 is SEHNR, CDR2 FQNEAQ (reference sequence). CDR3 in DNA: TGTGCCAGCAGTCCACTCGGGACTAGCGGCACCTACAATGAGCAGTTCTTC. Amino acids: CASSPLGTSGTYNEQFF.

The sample holds a few counts of this clonotype. The chain uses TRBV5-1 and TRBJ2-7, with 11 bases fitting TRBD2. The CDR3 length is 16 residues. The junction had 3 bases not matched to a gene; V was cut back by 0 bases and J by 1 base. Per the germline V gene, CDR1 is SGHRS and CDR2 is YFSETQ. The CDR3: CASSLASGRSSYEQYF. DNA of the CDR3: TGCGCCAGCAGCTTGGCTAGCGGGAGGAGTTCCTACGAGCAGTACTTC.

This clonotype was detected a few times. The V gene is TRBV19, the J gene TRBJ2-2, with TRBD2 matching 10 bases. Trimming cost V 10 bases and J 5 bases; bases outside gene matches: 13. This CDR3 is 16 amino acids long. Germline CDR1 and CDR2: LNHDA and SQIVND (reference sequence). The CDR3 DNA reads as TGTGCCACGCCTTGTTCTAGCGGGAGACGAACCGGGGAGCTGTTTTTT. Encoded protein: CATPCSSGRRTGELFF. The full variable domain, its missing parts supplied by reference TRBV19 and TRBJ2-2, is DGGITQSPKYLFRKEGQNVTLSCEQNLNHDAMYWYRQDPGQGLRLIYYSQIVNDFQKGDIAEGYSVSREKKESFPLTVTSAQKNPTAFYLCATPCSSGRRTGELFFGEGSRLTVL.

The genes are TRBV24-1 and TRBJ1-5; D unclear. V lost 4 bases and J lost 1, with 10 bases in between. Germline CDR1 and CDR2: KGHDR and SFDVKD. The CDR3 covers 15 residues. DNA of the CDR3: TGTGCCACCAGTGACTCAATGGGGAGCAATCAGCCCCAGCATTTT. Amino acid sequence: CATSDSMGSNQPQHF.

In this sample, this clonotype turned up a few times. J is TRBJ2-3 and V is TRBV7-2; the D is unclear. V was pared by 0 bases and J by 2 bases, with 12 bases between. The CDR3 has 16 amino acids. From germline, CDR1 is SGHTA and CDR2 FQGNSA. CDR3: CASSLASSAPTDTQYF. The CDR3, as DNA: TGTGCCAGCAGCTTAGCTTCCTCAGCGCCCACAGATACGCAGTATTTT.

This chain links TRBV12-3 or TRBV12-4 with TRBJ2-2; D uncertain. With 5 bases removed from V and 1 base from J, the gap between germline ends came to 8 bases. The CDR3 is made up of 14 amino acids. The CDR3 reads CASSPPGNTGELFF. Here the CDR3 DNA reads TGTGCCAGCAGTCCCCCAGGGAACACCGGGGAGCTGTTTTTT.

The chain couples TRBV6-1 to TRBJ1-2, with D perhaps matching TRBD1 (6 bases). The CDR3 contains 15 residues. Germline assignment: CDR1 MNHNS and CDR2 SASEGT. The V gene lost 6 bases and the J gene lost 1 base, with 15 bases spanning the gap. This chain's CDR3 is CASSRGTMSNYGYTF. The CDR3 bases are TGTGCCAGCAGCCGCGGGACAATGAGTAACTATGGCTACACCTTC.

A few counts support this clonotype. J is TRBJ1-2 and V is TRBV30; no firm D call. Germline lookup yields CDR1 GTSNPN and CDR2 SVGIG (reference sequence). CDR3 length equals 13 residues. Trimming shortened V by 2 bases and J by 5 bases, and 12 bases separated the two germline ends. CDR3 loop: CAWSFGVFYGYTF. The CDR3 nucleotides are TGTGCCTGGAGTTTCGGGGTCTTTTATGGCTACACCTTC.